This T cell receptor (beta chain) came from a study of human T cells and chemical hapten exposure. Whole-study context: Alopecia universalis, totalis or areata was present in patients who were mostly female. Whole-study findings and limits: DPC sensitization did not alter TCRs above 1 in 1000 frequency.

The germline V and J ends were trimmed by 1 base and 1 base, with 7 bases remaining between them. In germline, CDR1 is SGHVS, CDR2 FQNEAQ. This CDR3 is built from 14 residues. This clonotype has at least ten counts. Its antigen is not known. Individual cDNA molecules in this library carried unique molecular identifiers. Original handling: Samples had a median of 95,638 TCRs, ranging roughly 20,000 to 750,000. From the RACE reads, TCRdb called clonotypes with MiXCR, one entry per CDR3 protein. The V and J calls and clone size come from TCRdb's table, not from the authors' own analysis. The table has tens of thousands of distinct CDR3 sequences, 8% to 10% seen once; the top ten hold approximately 17%. Time point defined: patch test 3, about 24 weeks after DPC sensitization. Treatment here: therapeutic diphenylcyclopropenone sensitization with weekly scalp DPC.

The starting material was whole blood, obtained in connection with sensitization to the hapten diphenylcyclopropenone (DPC). The J gene is TRBJ1-1, the V gene TRBV7-8; D is undetermined. This clonotype originated in a woman aged 40-49 years with alopecia areata. Some clones in this sample may be carry-over from other donors' samples. CDR3 loop: CASSLVSRNTEAFF. The CDR3 DNA is TGTGCCAGCAGCTTAGTCTCCAGGAACACTGAAGCTTTCTTT.